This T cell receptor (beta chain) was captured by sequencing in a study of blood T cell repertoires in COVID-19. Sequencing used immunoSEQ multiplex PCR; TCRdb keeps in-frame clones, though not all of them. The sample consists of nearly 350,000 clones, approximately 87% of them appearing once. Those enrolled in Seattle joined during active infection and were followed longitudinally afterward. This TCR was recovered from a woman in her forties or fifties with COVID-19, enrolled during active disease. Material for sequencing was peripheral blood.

The CDR3 loop is CASSPSGRSGELFF. The DNA of the CDR3 is TGTGCCAGCAGCCCGAGCGGGAGGTCCGGGGAGCTGTTTTTT. The chain recombines TRBV3-1 (or the pseudogene TRBV3-2) with TRBJ2-2; 9 bases fit TRBD2. The CDR3 is made up of 14 amino acids. Germline CDR1 and CDR2: LGHDT and YNNKEL (reference sequence). V trimming: 4 bases; J trimming: 6 bases; junction bases outside the gene matches: 3.